Sequencing of this T cell receptor (beta chain) was carried out in a study of blood T cell repertoires in COVID-19. Only in-frame clones appear in the TCRdb table, and some are missing; sequencing was by immunoSEQ multiplex PCR. The table has about 280,000 clones, around nine tenths seen once; the top ten hold about 4.6%. The source of this sequence is a man aged 40-55 years with acute or convalescent COVID-19. Sequenced input: peripheral blood.

This CDR3 is CASSRTGTGDGGEKLFF. As DNA, the CDR3 is TGTGCCAGCAGCCGTACCGGGACAGGGGACGGGGGTGAAAAACTGTTTTTT. V and J are TRBV2 and TRBJ1-4, with TRBD1 matching 10 bases. This CDR3 has 17 amino acids. Germline V gives CDR1 SNHLY, CDR2 FYNNEI. J gave up 7 bases and V 6 bases, and 14 bases lay outside the gene matches.